The 18 T cell receptor beta chains reported below all come from one sample, sequenced in a study of blood T cell repertoires in COVID-19. Measured with immunoSEQ multiplex PCR; TCRdb has only the in-frame clones, and not every one. The sample contains fewer than 300,000 clones, roughly 90% of which appear only once. The source material was PBMCs or T cells enriched from blood (not recorded which). These receptors were taken from a woman in her 30s who had recovered from COVID-19.

The count of this clone is one. CDR3 residues: CATSDVGEGLAGSLGNTQYF. The CDR3, as DNA: TGTGCCACCAGTGATGTGGGGGAAGGACTAGCGGGAAGCCTTGGGAATACGCAGTATTTT. The J gene is TRBJ2-3, the V gene TRBV24-1; TRBD2 matches 12 bases. V was pared by 3 bases and J by 7 bases, with 19 bases of the junction left unmatched. Germline loops: CDR1 KGHDR, CDR2 SFDVKD. This CDR3 is 20 amino acids long.

The chain employs TRBV7-9 and TRBJ1-1, with D possibly matching TRBD1 (5 bases). V was clipped by 5 bases and J by 1 base, with 14 bases between them. The CDR3 runs 15 residues. Germline V CDR1 and CDR2: SEHNR, FQNEAQ (reference sequence). CDR3 DNA sequence: TGTGCCAGCAGCCCCAGGGATCTCTCGAACACTGAAGCTTTCTTT. This translates into CASSPRDLSNTEAFF.

This chain joins TRBV7-2 and TRBJ2-3, with D perhaps TRBD2 (6 bases). CDR1 and CDR2 from the germline V gene are SGHTA and FQGNSA. The CDR3 is made up of 15 amino acids. Trimming took 2 bases from V and 4 from J, leaving 13 bases between them. CDR3 coding DNA: TGTGCCAGCAGCTTACTTGGGCGGGGTCCAGATACGCAGTATTTT. Amino acids: CASSLLGRGPDTQYF.

This sequence joins TRBV5-1 and TRBJ2-1; 11 nucleotides line up with TRBD2. The junction had 6 bases not matched to a gene; V was cut back by 4 bases and J by 3 bases. The germline V gene encodes CDR1 SGHRS and CDR2 YFSETQ. The CDR3 extends over 16 amino acids. The CDR3 bases are TGCGCCAGCAGCGCCACCGGGACTAGCGGCTACAATGAGCAGTTCTTC. Protein: CASSATGTSGYNEQFF.

This clone was recorded a few times. Written as DNA, the CDR3 is TGTGCCACGGGCGGGTATAACACCGGGGAGCTGTTTTTT. Translated, it gives CATGGYNTGELFF. The gene calls are TRBV28 and TRBJ2-2; possible D gene TRBD2, 5 bases. V lost 10 bases to trimming and J lost 2 bases, with 11 bases between them. Germline values: CDR1 MDHEN, CDR2 SYDVKM. The CDR3 has 13 amino acids.

The rearrangement joins TRBV7-9 to TRBJ2-6; weak D call: TRBD1 (5 bases). The ends were cut back, 0 bases at V and 2 bases at J, with 8 bases in the middle. Germline assignment: CDR1 SEHNR and CDR2 FQNEAQ (reference sequence). This CDR3 spans 16 amino acids. The CDR3 DNA is TGTGCCAGCAGCTTAGCGGCAGGGACTGGGGCCAACGTCCTGACTTTC. Residues: CASSLAAGTGANVLTF.

The CDR3 spells CAISEFLTGGTGELFF. The CDR3 DNA reads TGTGCCATCAGTGAGTTTTTGACAGGGGGCACCGGGGAGCTGTTTTTT. V usage is TRBV10-3 and J usage is TRBJ2-2, with 9 bases that match TRBD1. V lost 1 base to trimming and J lost 4 bases; unmatched junction nucleotides: 4. Germline V CDR1 and CDR2: ENHRY, SYGVKD. The length of the CDR3 is 16 residues.

V gene TRBV7-3 combines with J gene TRBJ1-1; no firm D call. Trimming pared 0 bases from V and 3 bases from J, leaving 5 bases between. This CDR3 has 13 residues. Germline V lookup: CDR1 SGHTA, CDR2 FQGTGA. CDR3 nucleotide sequence: TGTGCCAGCAGCTTAACAACGGACACTGAAGCTTTCTTT. Protein: CASSLTTDTEAFF.

The chain links TRBV4-3 to TRBJ1-5, with 7 bases lining up with TRBD1. After removal of 2 bases from V and 6 bases from J, the junction contained 7 bases not matched to a gene. Germline CDR1 reads LGHNA; CDR2 reads YSLEER. This CDR3 comprises 15 residues. The CDR3, as DNA: TGCGCCAGCAGCCAACAGACAGGGCAGTTTCAGCCCCAGCATTTT. Translating it yields CASSQQTGQFQPQHF.

V usage is TRBV14 and J usage is TRBJ2-4, with D unclear. The ends were cut back, 0 bases at V and 6 bases at J, with 12 bases in the middle. There are 15 residues in the CDR3. Germline V CDR1 and CDR2: SGHDN, FVKESK. The CDR3 here is CASSQDASSGNIQYF. In nucleotides, the CDR3 is TGTGCCAGCAGCCAAGATGCGTCGTCGGGAAACATTCAGTACTTC.

The rearrangement links TRBV7-3 to TRBJ2-1; the D gene is possibly TRBD2 (5 bases). This CDR3 spans 14 amino acids. CDR1 is SGHTA, CDR2 FQGTGA, per germline. Trimming shortened V by 5 bases and J by 2 bases, and 10 bases separated the two germline ends. The CDR3 DNA sequence: TGTGCCAGCAGCCCCTCCGGGGCCTACAATGAGCAGTTCTTC. Translated, it gives CASSPSGAYNEQFF.

The V gene is TRBV10-3, the J gene TRBJ2-1; 10 nucleotides match TRBD2. The CDR3 is 15 residues long. Germline CDR1 reads ENHRY; CDR2 reads SYGVKD. Unmatched junction bases numbered 10, after V lost 6 bases and J lost 8 bases. The CDR3 region has the DNA TGTGCCATCAGGGAGCGGGAGGGCCAGGTAGATGAGCAGTTCTTC. Translation gives CAIREREGQVDEQFF.

The chain uses TRBV7-2 and TRBJ1-2; 7 nucleotides line up with TRBD1. V was clipped by 5 bases and J by 3 bases; unmatched bases: 12. Germline-derived CDR1 and CDR2 are SGHTA and FQGNSA. The CDR3 totals 16 residues. The CDR3 sequence: CASSPEGGGQDYGYTF. DNA of the CDR3: TGTGCCAGCAGCCCCGAGGGCGGTGGACAGGACTATGGCTACACCTTC.

The J gene is TRBJ2-2, the V gene TRBV2; a weak D match, TRBD1 (6 bases). Trimming shortened V by 4 bases and J by 0 bases, and 12 bases separated the two germline ends. Germline assignment: CDR1 SNHLY and CDR2 FYNNEI. This CDR3 comprises 16 residues. The CDR3 protein is CASSGQGISNTGELFF. CDR3 nucleotide sequence: TGTGCCAGCAGTGGGCAGGGGATATCGAACACCGGGGAGCTGTTTTTT.

V and J are TRBV30 and TRBJ2-6; D is uncertain. The CDR3 runs to 16 residues. V was cut by 3 bases and J by 0 bases, with 12 bases left in between. Germline V gene sequence: CDR1 GTSNPN, CDR2 SVGIG (reference sequence). CDR3 nucleotide sequence: TGTGCCTGGAGCTTCAGTCGAAGCTCTGGGGCCAACGTCCTGACTTTC. The encoded protein is CAWSFSRSSGANVLTF.

The rearrangement links TRBV4-3 to TRBJ2-3, with 12 bases that match TRBD2. Germline lookup yields CDR1 LGHNA and CDR2 YSLEER. The V segment lost 4 bases and the J segment 0 bases; nucleotides outside the gene matches: 5. This CDR3 contains 17 residues. The CDR3 bases are TGCGCCAGCAGCCGATCCGGGACTAGCGGGAGCACAGATACGCAGTATTTT. As protein: CASSRSGTSGSTDTQYF.

V gene TRBV4-2 combines with J gene TRBJ2-4; unclear D gene. The CDR3 spans 13 residues. CDR1 and CDR2 (germline): LGHNA, YNFKEQ. Deletions cut 1 base from V and 7 bases from J, with 8 bases between. CDR3 in DNA: TGTGCCAGCAGCCAAGGGCCTTCTAACATTCAGTACTTC. This translates into CASSQGPSNIQYF.

The sample holds one count of this clone. The chain recombines TRBV18 with TRBJ1-1, with D unresolved. This CDR3 contains 17 residues. Germline values: CDR1 KGHSH, CDR2 LQKENI. V was clipped by 4 bases and J by 5 bases, with 23 bases between them. The CDR3 loop is CASSLDQTVLGRTEAFF. As DNA, the CDR3 is TGTGCCAGCTCACTCGATCAAACAGTACTAGGGAGAACTGAAGCTTTCTTT.